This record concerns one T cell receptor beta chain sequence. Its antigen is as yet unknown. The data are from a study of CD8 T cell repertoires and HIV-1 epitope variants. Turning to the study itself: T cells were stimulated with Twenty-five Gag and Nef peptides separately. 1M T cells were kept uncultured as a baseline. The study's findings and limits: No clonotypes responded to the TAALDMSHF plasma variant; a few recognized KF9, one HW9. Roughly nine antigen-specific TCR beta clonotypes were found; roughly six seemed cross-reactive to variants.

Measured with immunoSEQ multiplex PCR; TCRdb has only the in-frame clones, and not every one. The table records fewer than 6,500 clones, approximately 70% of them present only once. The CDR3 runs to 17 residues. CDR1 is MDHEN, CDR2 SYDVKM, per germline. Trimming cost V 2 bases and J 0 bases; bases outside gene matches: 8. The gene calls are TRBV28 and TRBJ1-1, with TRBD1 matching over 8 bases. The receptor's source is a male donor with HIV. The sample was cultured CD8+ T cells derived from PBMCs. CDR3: CASSLMAGGEMNTEAFF. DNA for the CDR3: TGTGCCAGCAGTTTAATGGCAGGGGGCGAGATGAACACTGAAGCTTTCTTT.